The source of this TCR beta chain is a study of blood T cells in healthy people across ages. Using a J-beta primer mix together with a sample-barcoded 5' primer, a second PCR was run for about 7 to 12 cycles. From the 5' RACE reads, TCRdb called clonotypes with MiXCR, one entry per CDR3 protein. The sample contains 550,000 to 600,000 distinct CDR3 sequences, around 48% of which appear only once. This clonotype has more than one count but fewer than ten. Between the trimmed V and J ends, which lost 4 bases and 7 bases, there was a span of 14 bases. The CDR3 totals 14 residues. Germline CDR1 LGHNA, CDR2 YSLEER.

The clonotype comes from a man of 80 years or more in good health. The chain carries TRBV4-3 and TRBJ2-1, with D perhaps being TRBD1 or TRBD2 (5 bases each). The sample consisted of blood. The CDR3 coding sequence is TGCGCCAGCAGCCTTCCGGGGCCGATGAATGAGCAGTTCTTC. Translation: CASSLPGPMNEQFF.